This T cell receptor (beta chain) comes out of a study of blood T cell repertoires in COVID-19. Across 20 to 25 US areas, participants ranged in age from 18 to 89 years. The study counted Cohort 3 donors as recovered given two negative PCRs, clearance, or symptom resolution. In the original workflow: Amplifying reference gene primers gave estimates of nucleated cell counts. The assay was immunoSEQ multiplex PCR, and TCRdb's table has in-frame clones only and misses some. D and trimming come from the DNA, and the V and J calls and clone size come from that table. The sample has about 170,000 clones, approximately 91% seen once; the top ten hold more than 0.75%. The source of this sequence is a woman under 30 who had recovered from COVID-19. Sequenced sample: PBMCs or T cells enriched from blood (not recorded which).

The CDR3 nucleotides are TGTGCCAGCAGTTTATCGCCAGTCTCCTATGGCTACACCTTC. Protein: CASSLSPVSYGYTF. The chain employs TRBV27 and TRBJ1-2; D remains unclear. Germline-derived CDR1 and CDR2 are MNHEY and SMNVEV (reference sequence). This CDR3 is built from 14 residues. The V and J ends lost 0 bases and 4 bases respectively, with 9 bases between them.